This TCR beta chain was captured in a study of metastatic and nonmetastatic thyroid tumors. Study-level information: Repertoire comparison spanned blood and tumor or nodule tissue of malignant and benign thyroid patients.

There are a few counts of this clone. Its antigen is still unknown. Ahead of thyroid surgery, no patient had received treatment of any kind. J gave up 3 bases and V 7 bases, and 11 bases lay outside the gene matches. The CDR3 is made up of 15 amino acids. Germline V gene sequence: CDR1 LNHDA, CDR2 SQIVND (reference sequence). In the study's own analysis: To classify distant metastasis in papillary thyroid cancer, a model was built from CDR3 differences across clinicopathological groups. TCRdb reanalyzed the PCR reads via MiXCR. The V and J calls come from TCRdb's annotation, not from the publication. Seen here are 20,000 or so clones, 25% to 35% observed once, and the top ten hold about 10%. Whole-study results and caveats: It was reported that TCR beta diversity was significantly higher in malignant thyroid tumors than benign nodules, in blood and tumor.

Sequencing was carried out using tumor tissue. The V gene is TRBV19, the J gene TRBJ2-5; 7 bases align to TRBD2. This receptor was identified in a female donor with papillary thyroid cancer or a benign thyroid nodule (not recorded which). Some clones in this sample may be carry-over from other donors' samples. In DNA form, the CDR3 reads TGTGCCAGTATGATCCCCTTGGGGGGGGAAGAGACCCAGTACTTC. Protein: CASMIPLGGEETQYF.